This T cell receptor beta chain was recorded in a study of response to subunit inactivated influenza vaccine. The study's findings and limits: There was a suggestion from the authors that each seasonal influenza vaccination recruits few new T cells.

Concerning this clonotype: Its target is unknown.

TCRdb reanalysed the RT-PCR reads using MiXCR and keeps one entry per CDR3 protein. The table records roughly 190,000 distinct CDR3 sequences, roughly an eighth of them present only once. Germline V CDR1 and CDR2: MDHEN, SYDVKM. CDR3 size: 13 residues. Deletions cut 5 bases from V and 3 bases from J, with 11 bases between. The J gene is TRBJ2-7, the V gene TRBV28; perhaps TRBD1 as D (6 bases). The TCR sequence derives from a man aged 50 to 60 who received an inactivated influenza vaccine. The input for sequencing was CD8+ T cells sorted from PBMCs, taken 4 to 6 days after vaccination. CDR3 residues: CASSPGTNYEQYF. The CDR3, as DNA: TGTGCCAGCAGTCCAGGGACAAACTACGAGCAGTACTTC.